Sequencing of this TCR beta chain was carried out in a study of technical replicates of blood from a handful of donors listed by TCRdb under 2017. Note on this clone: The antigen it recognizes is unknown. The sample holds no much larger clone one base away, and base qualities are not on file.

After removal of 1 base from V and 7 bases from J, the junction retains 3 bases not matched to a gene. The CDR3 covers 14 residues, taking in both the cysteine and the phenylalanine. Only the CDR3 DNA stays, 42 bases, in frame from base 1. The germline V gene (reference sequence) sets CDR1 to SEHNR and CDR2 to FQNEAQ. Library generation was performed with the immunoSEQ multiplex PCR assay. TCRdb re-hosts the immuneACCESS table, in-frame sequences only. Its copies lack some clones; in the studies checked, an unresolved V gene accounts for under half of them, and the cause for the rest is not known. The sample table shows 35,000 to 50,000 clones, and 90% to 97% are seen once. The ten largest clones capture 0.35% to 0.4% of the sample.

The TCR was taken from a human donor in good health. The V and J genes are TRBV7-9 and TRBJ1-1, with 10 middle bases fitting TRBD1. Sequencing was carried out using T cells isolated from PBMCs. In nucleotides, the sequence is TGTGCCAGCAGCTTAGGGGACAGGGGTGGTGAAGCTTTCTTT. Its translation is CASSLGDRGGEAFF.